The entry below gives a single TCR beta chain sequence along with its context. Its antigen is as yet unknown. 13 Jbeta primers and 60 Vbeta primers were used for the PCR. Repertoires were generated with immunoSEQ multiplex PCR, while TCRdb's copy carries only in-frame clones and drops some. The repertoire holds 150,000 to 200,000 clones, approximately 81% seen once, with around 2% in the top ten. This record comes from a study of cytomegalovirus exposure and HLA in healthy donors. Broader study findings: The study found most TCR sequences rare, yet found some public TCRs in many donors.

The TCR originated in a woman under 30 in good health and CMV-seropositive. Source material: PBMCs.

The CDR3 bases are TGCGCCAGCAGCCAAACAGGGGGAAATGAGCAGTTCTTC. Translation gives CASSQTGGNEQFF. The chain has TRBV4-1 and TRBJ2-1, with 8 positions matching TRBD1. After removal of 2 bases from V and 7 bases from J, the junction contained 1 base not matched to a gene. The germline CDR1 and CDR2 sequences are MGHRA and YSYEKL. This CDR3 region has 13 residues.